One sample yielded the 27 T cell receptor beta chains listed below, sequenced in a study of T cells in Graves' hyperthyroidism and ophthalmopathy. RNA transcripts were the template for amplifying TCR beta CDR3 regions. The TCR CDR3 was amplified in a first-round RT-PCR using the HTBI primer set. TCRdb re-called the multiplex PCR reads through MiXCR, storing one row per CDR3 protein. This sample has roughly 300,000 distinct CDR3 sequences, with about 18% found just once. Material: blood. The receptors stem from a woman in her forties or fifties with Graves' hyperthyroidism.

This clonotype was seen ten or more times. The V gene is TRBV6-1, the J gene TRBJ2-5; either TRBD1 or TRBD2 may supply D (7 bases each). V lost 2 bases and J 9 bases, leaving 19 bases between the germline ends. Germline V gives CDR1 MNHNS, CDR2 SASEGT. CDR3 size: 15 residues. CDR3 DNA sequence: TGTGCCAGCAGTGAATTGGGAGGGGGCGGAACGGCCCAGTACTTC. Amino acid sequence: CASSELGGGGTAQYF.

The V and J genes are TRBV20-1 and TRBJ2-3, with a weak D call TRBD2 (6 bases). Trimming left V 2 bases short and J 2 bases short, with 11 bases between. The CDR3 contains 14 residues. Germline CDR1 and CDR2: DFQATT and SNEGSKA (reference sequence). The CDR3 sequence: CSARPAGNTDTQYF. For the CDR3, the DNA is TGCAGTGCTAGACCCGCGGGGAACACAGATACGCAGTATTTT.

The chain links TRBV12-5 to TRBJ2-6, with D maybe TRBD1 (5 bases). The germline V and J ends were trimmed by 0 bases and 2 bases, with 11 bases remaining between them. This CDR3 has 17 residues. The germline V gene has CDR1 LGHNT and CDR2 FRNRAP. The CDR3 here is CASGLVSGNAGANVLTF. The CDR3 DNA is TGTGCTAGTGGTTTGGTATCAGGGAACGCTGGGGCCAACGTCCTGACTTTC. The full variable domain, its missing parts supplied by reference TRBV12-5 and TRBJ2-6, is DARVTQTPRHKVTEMGQEVTMRCQPILGHNTVFWYRQTMMQGLELLAYFRNRAPLDDSGMPKDRFSAEMPDATLATLKIQPSEPRDSAVYFCASGLVSGNAGANVLTFGAGSRLTVL.

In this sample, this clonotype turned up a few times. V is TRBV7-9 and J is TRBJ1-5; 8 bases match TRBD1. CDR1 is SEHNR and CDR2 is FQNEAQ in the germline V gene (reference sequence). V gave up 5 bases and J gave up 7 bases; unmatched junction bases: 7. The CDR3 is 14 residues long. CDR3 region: CASSVGTGWQPQHF. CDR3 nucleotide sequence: TGTGCCAGCAGCGTTGGGACAGGATGGCAGCCCCAGCATTTT.

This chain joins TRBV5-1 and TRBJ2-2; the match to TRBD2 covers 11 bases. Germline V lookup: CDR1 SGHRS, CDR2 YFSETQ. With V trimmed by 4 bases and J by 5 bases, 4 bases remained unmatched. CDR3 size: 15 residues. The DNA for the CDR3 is TGCGCCAGCAGCCCCGGGACTAGCGGAACCGGGGAGCTGTTTTTT. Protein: CASSPGTSGTGELFF.

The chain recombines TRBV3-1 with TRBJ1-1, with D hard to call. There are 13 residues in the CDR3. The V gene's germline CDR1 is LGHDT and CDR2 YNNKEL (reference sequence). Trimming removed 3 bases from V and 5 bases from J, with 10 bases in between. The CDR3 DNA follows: TGTGCCAGCAGCCAGACGAGAGGGACTGAAGCTTTCTTT. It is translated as CASSQTRGTEAFF.

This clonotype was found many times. The CDR3 is CASSLGRVPYEQYF. Here the CDR3 DNA reads TGTGCCAGCAGTTTAGGCCGAGTACCCTACGAGCAGTACTTC. The chain uses TRBV28 and TRBJ2-7; D remains ambiguous. The CDR3 consists of 14 residues. Trimming left V 2 bases short and J 2 bases short, with 10 bases between. CDR1 MDHEN and CDR2 SYDVKM come from the germline V gene.

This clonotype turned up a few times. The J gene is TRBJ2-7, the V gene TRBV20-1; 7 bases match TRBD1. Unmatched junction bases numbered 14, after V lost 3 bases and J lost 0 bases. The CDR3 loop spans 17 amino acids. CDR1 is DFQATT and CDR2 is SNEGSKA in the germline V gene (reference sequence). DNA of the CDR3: TGCAGTGCTAGCAACAGGGGTTGGGGTGTTAGCTCCTACGAGCAGTACTTC. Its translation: CSASNRGWGVSSYEQYF.

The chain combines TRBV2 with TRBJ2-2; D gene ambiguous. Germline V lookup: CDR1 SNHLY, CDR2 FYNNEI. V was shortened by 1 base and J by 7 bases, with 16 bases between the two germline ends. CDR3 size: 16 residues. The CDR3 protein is CASSEGQSRSGGELFF. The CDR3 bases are TGTGCCAGCAGTGAAGGGCAGTCCCGGAGTGGCGGGGAGCTGTTTTTT.

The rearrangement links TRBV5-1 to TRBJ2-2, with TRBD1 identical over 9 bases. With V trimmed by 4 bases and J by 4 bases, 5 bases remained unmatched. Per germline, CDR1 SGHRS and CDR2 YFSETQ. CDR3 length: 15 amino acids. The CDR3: CASSAGQGGTGELFF. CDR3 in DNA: TGCGCCAGCAGCGCGGGACAGGGTGGCACCGGGGAGCTGTTTTTT.

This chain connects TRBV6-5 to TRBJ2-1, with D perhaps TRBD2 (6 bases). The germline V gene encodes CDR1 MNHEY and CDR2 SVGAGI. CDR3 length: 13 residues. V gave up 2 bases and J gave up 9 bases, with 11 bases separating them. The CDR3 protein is CASSYVGRGEQFF. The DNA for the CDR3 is TGTGCCAGCAGTTACGTAGGGCGGGGTGAGCAGTTCTTC.

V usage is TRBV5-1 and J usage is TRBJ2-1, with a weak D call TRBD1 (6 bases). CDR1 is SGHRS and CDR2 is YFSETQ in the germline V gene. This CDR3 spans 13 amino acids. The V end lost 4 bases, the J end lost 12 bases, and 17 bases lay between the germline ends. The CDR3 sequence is CASSLVPWGRQFF. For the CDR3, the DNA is TGCGCCAGCAGCCTCGTCCCGTGGGGGCGGCAGTTCTTC. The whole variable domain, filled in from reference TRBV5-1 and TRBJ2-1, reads KAGVTQTPRYLIKTRGQQVTLSCSPISGHRSVSWYQQTPGQGLQFLFEYFSETQRNKGNFPGRFSGRQFSNSRSEMNVSTLELGDSALYLCASSLVPWGRQFFGPGTRLTVL.

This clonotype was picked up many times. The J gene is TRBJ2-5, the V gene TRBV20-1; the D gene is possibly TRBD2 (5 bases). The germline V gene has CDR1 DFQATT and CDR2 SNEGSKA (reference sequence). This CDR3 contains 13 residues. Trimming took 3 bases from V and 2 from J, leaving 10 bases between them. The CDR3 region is CSARVTSQETQYF. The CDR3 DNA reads TGCAGTGCTAGGGTTACTAGTCAAGAGACCCAGTACTTC.

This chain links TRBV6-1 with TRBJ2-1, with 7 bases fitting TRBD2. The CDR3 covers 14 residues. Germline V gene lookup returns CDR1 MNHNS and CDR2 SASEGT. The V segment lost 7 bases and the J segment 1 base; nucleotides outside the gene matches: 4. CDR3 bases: TGTGCCAGCATCCGACTAGCTTCCTACAATGAGCAGTTCTTC. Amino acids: CASIRLASYNEQFF.

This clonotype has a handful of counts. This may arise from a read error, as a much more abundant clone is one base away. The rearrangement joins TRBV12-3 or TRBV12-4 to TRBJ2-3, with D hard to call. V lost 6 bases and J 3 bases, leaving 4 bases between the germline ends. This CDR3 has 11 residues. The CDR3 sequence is CASRETDTQYF. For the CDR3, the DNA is TGTGCCAGCAGAGAAACAGATACGCAGTATTTT.

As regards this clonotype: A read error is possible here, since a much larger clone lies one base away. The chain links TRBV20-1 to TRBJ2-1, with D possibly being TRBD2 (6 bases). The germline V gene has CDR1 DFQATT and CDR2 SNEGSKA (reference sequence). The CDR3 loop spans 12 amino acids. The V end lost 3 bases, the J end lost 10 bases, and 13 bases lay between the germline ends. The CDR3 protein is CSARETSYEQFF. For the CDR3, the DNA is TGCAGTGCTAGGGAGACTAGTTACGAGCAGTTCTTC.

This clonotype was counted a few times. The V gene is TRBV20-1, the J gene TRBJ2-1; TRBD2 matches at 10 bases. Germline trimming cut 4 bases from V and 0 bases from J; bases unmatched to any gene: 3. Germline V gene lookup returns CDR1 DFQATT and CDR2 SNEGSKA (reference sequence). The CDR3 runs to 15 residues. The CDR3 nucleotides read TGCAGTGCTACCACTAGCGGGAACTCCTACAATGAGCAGTTCTTC. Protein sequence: CSATTSGNSYNEQFF.

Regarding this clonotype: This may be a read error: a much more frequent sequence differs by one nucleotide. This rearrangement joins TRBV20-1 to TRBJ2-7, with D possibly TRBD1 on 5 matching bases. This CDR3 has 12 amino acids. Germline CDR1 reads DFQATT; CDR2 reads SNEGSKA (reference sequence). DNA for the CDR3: TGCAGTGCTACCCAGTGGGGCGACGAGCAGTGCTTC. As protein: CSATQWGDEQCF.

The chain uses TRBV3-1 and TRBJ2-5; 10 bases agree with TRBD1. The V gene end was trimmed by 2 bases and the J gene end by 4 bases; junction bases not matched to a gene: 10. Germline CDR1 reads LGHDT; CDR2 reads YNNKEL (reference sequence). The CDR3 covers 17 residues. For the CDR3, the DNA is TGTGCCAGCAGCCAACCCGGGACAGGGGTAGGTCGAGAGACCCAGTACTTC. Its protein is CASSQPGTGVGRETQYF.

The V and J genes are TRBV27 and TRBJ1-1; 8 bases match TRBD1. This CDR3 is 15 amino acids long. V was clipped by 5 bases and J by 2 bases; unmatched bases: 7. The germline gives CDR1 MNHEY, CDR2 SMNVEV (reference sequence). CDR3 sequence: CASSLFQGANTEAFF. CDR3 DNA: TGTGCCAGCAGTCTCTTTCAGGGGGCTAACACTGAAGCTTTCTTT.

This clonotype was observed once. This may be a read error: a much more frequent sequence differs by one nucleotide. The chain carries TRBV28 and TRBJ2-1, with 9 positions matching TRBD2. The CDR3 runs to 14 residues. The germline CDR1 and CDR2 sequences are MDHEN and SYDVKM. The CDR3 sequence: CASSWTSVYNEQLF. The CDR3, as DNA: TGTGCCAGCAGTTGGACTAGCGTCTACAATGAGCAGCTCTTC.

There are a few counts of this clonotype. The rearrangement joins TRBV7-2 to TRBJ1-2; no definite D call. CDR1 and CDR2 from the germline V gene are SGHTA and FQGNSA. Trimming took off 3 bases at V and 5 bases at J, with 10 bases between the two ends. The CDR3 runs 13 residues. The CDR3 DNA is TGTGCCAGCAGCTTCAAGGTGGGGTATGGCTACACCTTC. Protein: CASSFKVGYGYTF.

DNA for the CDR3: TGTGCCAGCCGGCCCGGAGGGGCCATGGAGTGGGAGCAGTACTTC. This translates into CASRPGGAMEWEQYF. The genes are TRBV13 and TRBJ2-7, with D possibly being TRBD2 (6 bases). CDR3 length: 15 amino acids. CDR1 and CDR2 (germline): PRHDT, FYEKMQ (reference sequence). V was clipped by 8 bases and J by 7 bases, with 24 bases between them.

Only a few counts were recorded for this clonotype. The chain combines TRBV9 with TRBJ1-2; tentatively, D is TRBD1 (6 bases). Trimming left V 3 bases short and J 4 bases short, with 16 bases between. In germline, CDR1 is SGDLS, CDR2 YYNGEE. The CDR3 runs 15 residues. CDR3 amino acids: CASSETPAGAYGYTF. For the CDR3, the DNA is TGTGCCAGCAGCGAGACCCCAGCAGGGGCCTATGGCTACACCTTC.

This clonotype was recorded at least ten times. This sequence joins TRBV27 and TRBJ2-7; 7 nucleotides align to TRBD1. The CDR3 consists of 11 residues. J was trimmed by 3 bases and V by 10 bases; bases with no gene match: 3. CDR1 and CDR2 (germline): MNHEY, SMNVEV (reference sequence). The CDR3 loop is CAMGQIYEQYF. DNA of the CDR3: TGTGCCATGGGACAGATCTACGAGCAGTACTTC.

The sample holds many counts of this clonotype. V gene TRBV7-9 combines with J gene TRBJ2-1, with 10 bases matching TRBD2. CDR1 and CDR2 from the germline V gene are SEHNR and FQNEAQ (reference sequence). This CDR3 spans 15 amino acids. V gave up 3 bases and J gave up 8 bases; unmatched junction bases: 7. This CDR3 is CASSFGTSVRDEQFF. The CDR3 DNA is TGTGCCAGCAGCTTTGGGACTAGCGTGAGGGATGAGCAGTTCTTC.

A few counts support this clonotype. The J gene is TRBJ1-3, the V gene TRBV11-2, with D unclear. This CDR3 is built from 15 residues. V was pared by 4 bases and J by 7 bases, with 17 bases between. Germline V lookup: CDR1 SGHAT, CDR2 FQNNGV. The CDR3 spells CASSSRTTHGNTIYF. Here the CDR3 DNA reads TGTGCCAGCAGCTCCCGGACGACGCATGGGAACACCATATATTTT. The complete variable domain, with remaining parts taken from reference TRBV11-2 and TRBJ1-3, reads EAGVAQSPRYKIIEKRQSVAFWCNPISGHATLYWYQQILGQGPKLLIQFQNNGVVDDSQLPKDRFSAERLKGVDSTLKIQPAKLEDSAVYLCASSSRTTHGNTIYFGEGSWLTVV.